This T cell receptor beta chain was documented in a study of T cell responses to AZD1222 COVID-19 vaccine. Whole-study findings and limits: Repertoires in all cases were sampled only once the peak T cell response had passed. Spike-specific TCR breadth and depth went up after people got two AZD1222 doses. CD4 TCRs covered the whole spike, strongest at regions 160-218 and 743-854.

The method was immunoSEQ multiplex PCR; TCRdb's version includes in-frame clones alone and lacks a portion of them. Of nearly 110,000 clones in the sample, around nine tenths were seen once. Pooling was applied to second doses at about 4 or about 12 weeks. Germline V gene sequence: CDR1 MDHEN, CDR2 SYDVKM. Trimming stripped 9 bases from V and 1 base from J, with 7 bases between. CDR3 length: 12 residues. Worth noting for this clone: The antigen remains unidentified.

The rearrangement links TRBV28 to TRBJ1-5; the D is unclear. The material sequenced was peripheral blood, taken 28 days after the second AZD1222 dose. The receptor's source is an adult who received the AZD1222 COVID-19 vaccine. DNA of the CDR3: TGTGCCAGTAGGACGAGCAATCAGCCCCAGCATTTT. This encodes CASRTSNQPQHF.